The rows below give T cell receptor beta chains drawn from one sample of a study of cytomegalovirus exposure and HLA in healthy donors. Here immunoSEQ multiplex PCR was the method, and the copy in TCRdb shows in-frame clones only, minus some. Among some 98,000 clones, about 83% were seen once, and the ten largest hold 3% to 4.5%. The source material was PBMCs. These receptors were taken from a woman in her twenties or thirties in good health and CMV-seronegative. The CDR3 runs from the conserved cysteine through the conserved F or W. Fields, in order: D gene, J gene, clone size, V gene, CDR3 protein, CDR3 DNA. A D gene is named only where the DNA matches it firmly. The size field is filled for only some rows; it gives once, few, many or a size class.

TRBD2	TRBJ2-1	.	TRBV28	CASSLAGAYNEQFF	TGTGCCAGCAGTCTAGCGGGAGCCTACAATGAGCAGTTCTTC
TRBD1	TRBJ2-1	.	TRBV11-2	CASSLEGVVGTGVHEQFF	TGTGCCAGCAGCTTAGAGGGAGTAGTAGGGACAGGGGTGCATGAGCAGTTCTTC
.	TRBJ2-5	.	TRBV7-8	CASSLTLVQETQYF	TGTGCCAGCAGTCTCACCTTAGTGCAAGAGACCCAGTACTTC
TRBD2	TRBJ2-7	.	TRBV6-5	CASSYQGLASEQYF	TGTGCCAGCAGTTATCAGGGACTAGCGAGTGAGCAGTACTTC
.	TRBJ2-1	once	TRBV9	CASSVRAESVYNEQFF	TGTGCCAGCAGCGTGAGGGCGGAGTCTGTCTACAATGAGCAGTTCTTC
.	TRBJ2-2	.	TRBV7-9	CASSLGREYDTGELFF	TGTGCCAGCAGCTTGGGCAGGGAATATGACACCGGGGAGCTGTTTTTT
TRBD1	TRBJ2-5	.	TRBV5-1	CASSSGTGGSQTQYF	TGCGCCAGCAGTTCCGGGACAGGGGGCTCGCAGACCCAGTACTTC
.	TRBJ2-1	once	TRBV6-1	CASSESDGTGGFF	TGTGCCAGCAGTGAAAGTGACGGGACCGGGGGGTTCTTC
.	TRBJ1-6	.	TRBV7-3	CASSLLGGSNSPLHF	TGTGCCAGCAGCCTCTTGGGAGGATCAAATTCACCCCTCCACTTT
.	TRBJ1-1	.	TRBV15	CATSRGHGGLNTEAFF	TGTGCCACCAGCAGAGGACATGGGGGCTTGAACACTGAAGCTTTCTTT
.	TRBJ2-5	.	TRBV11-2	CASSLAGGETQYF	TGTGCCAGCAGCTTAGCTGGAGGAGAGACCCAGTACTTC
TRBD1	TRBJ1-1	.	TRBV28	CASRDPGQYREAFF	TGTGCCAGCAGGGATCCGGGACAGTATCGTGAAGCTTTCTTT
.	TRBJ1-1	once	TRBV6-5	CASSYSRRRTEAFF	TGTGCCAGCAGTTACAGCAGACGGCGGACTGAAGCTTTCTTT
TRBD2	TRBJ2-5	.	TRBV5-6	CASSTRLAGVQETQYF	TGTGCCAGCAGCACCCGACTAGCGGGGGTCCAAGAGACCCAGTACTTC
TRBD2	TRBJ2-1	.	TRBV27	CASSFSGLADLEEQFF	TGTGCCAGCAGTTTCAGCGGACTAGCGGACCTAGAGGAGCAGTTCTTC
.	TRBJ1-1	.	TRBV14	CASWQGGNTEAFF	TGTGCCAGCTGGCAGGGAGGGAACACTGAAGCTTTCTTT
TRBD2	TRBJ2-5	.	TRBV7-7	CASSLVGTSEETQYF	TGTGCTAGCAGCTTAGTAGGGACTAGTGAGGAGACCCAGTACTTC
TRBD1	TRBJ2-3	.	TRBV29-1	CSSDRGSDTQYF	TGCAGCTCCGACAGGGGGTCAGATACGCAGTATTTT
TRBD1	TRBJ1-1	.	TRBV7-3	CASSLATGRNTEAFF	TGTGCCAGCAGCCTCGCGACAGGGAGGAACACTGAAGCTTTCTTT
TRBD1	TRBJ2-5	.	TRBV4-1	CASSQPPTGGQETQYF	TGCGCCAGCAGCCAACCCCCTACAGGGGGCCAAGAGACCCAGTACTTC
.	TRBJ1-1	.	TRBV9	CASSREPGDTEAFF	TGTGCCAGCAGCAGAGAACCCGGGGACACTGAAGCTTTCTTT
TRBD2	TRBJ2-5	few	TRBV29-1	CSVTSGQETQYF	TGCAGCGTGACTAGCGGCCAAGAGACCCAGTACTTC
.	TRBJ1-1	.	TRBV7-3	CASSQGHANTEAFF	TGTGCCAGCAGCCAAGGACATGCGAACACTGAAGCTTTCTTT
.	TRBJ2-1	.	TRBV29-1	CSVVVASHYNEQFF	TGCAGCGTTGTGGTAGCGTCCCACTACAATGAGCAGTTCTTC
.	TRBJ2-1	once	TRBV10-3	CAISPGVARNEQFF	TGTGCCATCAGCCCCGGGGTAGCGAGGAATGAGCAGTTCTTC
.	TRBJ1-2	.	TRBV6-9	CASSPGHNYGYTF	TGTGCCAGCAGCCCGGGACATAACTATGGCTACACCTTC
TRBD1	TRBJ2-7	once	TRBV6-5	CASSRHGTDAYEQYF	TGTGCCAGCAGTCGGCACGGGACAGACGCCTACGAGCAGTACTTC
.	TRBJ2-3	.	TRBV5-1	CASSGGGYTDTQYF	TGCGCCAGCAGCGGTGGCGGGTACACAGATACGCAGTATTTT
.	TRBJ1-1	.	TRBV5-1	CASSLGPGRGANTEAFF	TGCGCCAGCAGCTTGGGACCGGGGCGGGGGGCGAACACTGAAGCTTTCTTT
.	TRBJ2-1	.	TRBV28	CASSVLGAQFF	TGTGCCAGCAGTGTTCTAGGCGCGCAGTTCTTC
.	TRBJ2-1	.	TRBV4-1	CASSQQRASGAYNEQFF	TGCGCCAGCAGCCAACAACGGGCCTCGGGGGCCTACAATGAGCAGTTCTTC
.	TRBJ2-5	.	TRBV7-6	CASSLDPGSETQYF	TGTGCCAGCAGCTTAGACCCCGGGTCCGAGACCCAGTACTTC
.	TRBJ1-1	.	TRBV9	CASSPVGRSTEAFF	TGTGCCAGCAGCCCGGTAGGTCGGAGCACTGAAGCTTTCTTT
TRBD2	TRBJ2-1	.	TRBV7-8	CASSWSGRAYNEQFF	TGTGCCAGCAGCTGGAGCGGGAGGGCCTACAATGAGCAGTTCTTC
.	TRBJ1-1	.	TRBV6-5	CASRRPDRYTEAFF	TGTGCCAGCAGGCGACCAGACAGGTATACTGAAGCTTTCTTT
TRBD2	TRBJ2-7	.	TRBV28	CASSPGTTLYEQYF	TGTGCCAGCAGTCCGGGGACTACGCTCTACGAGCAGTACTTC
.	TRBJ1-5	.	TRBV29-1	CSTSAGINQPQHF	TGCAGCACGAGCGCCGGTATTAATCAGCCCCAGCATTTT
TRBD2	TRBJ2-5	.	TRBV7-9	CASSPLEAGGHETQYF	TGTGCCAGCAGCCCTCTCGAAGCGGGGGGGCACGAGACCCAGTACTTC
TRBD1	TRBJ2-7	.	TRBV10-2	CASIPDRAYEQYF	TGCGCCAGCATCCCGGACAGGGCCTACGAGCAGTACTTC
TRBD2	TRBJ2-5	.	TRBV28	CASSSSGREETQYF	TGTGCCAGCAGTTCGAGCGGGAGGGAAGAGACCCAGTACTTC
TRBD2	TRBJ2-1	.	TRBV7-3	CASSSFTAGAYNEQFF	TGTGCCAGCAGCAGTTTTACAGCGGGGGCTTACAATGAGCAGTTCTTC
.	TRBJ1-2	.	TRBV5-1	CASSSTADGYTF	TGCGCCAGCAGCTCAACTGCGGATGGCTACACCTTC
.	TRBJ2-1	.	TRBV11-2	CASSSDLGGEQFF	TGTGCCAGCAGCTCCGACTTAGGGGGTGAGCAGTTCTTC
TRBD2	TRBJ2-3	.	TRBV9	CASSVDSGTIKDTQYF	TGTGCCAGCAGCGTAGATAGCGGGACGATCAAAGATACGCAGTATTTT
.	TRBJ2-7	.	TRBV21-1	CASPGTGGPYEQYF	TGTGCCAGCCCCGGGACAGGGGGACCCTACGAGCAGTACTTC
.	TRBJ1-1	.	TRBV2	CASSDQGRTEAFF	TGTGCCAGCAGTGACCAGGGTAGGACTGAAGCTTTCTTT
TRBD2	TRBJ2-1	.	TRBV29-1	CSVGLAGWGNEQFF	TGCAGCGTTGGTCTAGCGGGATGGGGGAATGAGCAGTTCTTC
.	TRBJ1-5	once	TRBV7-2	CASSLRSNQPQHF	TGTGCCAGCAGCTTGAGGAGCAATCAGCCCCAGCATTTT
.	TRBJ2-7	.	TRBV30	CAWSVLRSYEQYF	TGTGCCTGGAGTGTACTCCGCTCCTACGAGCAGTACTTC
.	TRBJ1-6	.	TRBV6-1	CASSESSYNSPLHF	TGTGCCAGCAGTGAAAGTAGCTATAATTCACCCCTCCACTTT
.	TRBJ1-5	.	TRBV15	CATSRDPRGNQPQHF	TGTGCCACCAGCAGAGATCCACGAGGAAATCAGCCCCAGCATTTT
.	TRBJ2-6	.	TRBV19	CASRLGISPGANVLTF	TGTGCCAGTAGGCTCGGAATTAGCCCGGGGGCCAACGTCCTGACTTTC